This T cell receptor (beta chain) was captured in a study of molecular identifiers for immune sequencing clone quantification. Study-level findings and limits: Clones above 20 RNA copies contained over 98% of effector molecules but under 1% of naive ones. Sizes of clones that are highly expanded could be underestimated (if identical TCR molecules share a barcode).

TCRdb processed the PCR reads anew with MiXCR; each CDR3 protein has one entry. There are about 300,000 distinct CDR3 sequences in the sample; 20% to 25% occur only once, and about 0.81% lies in the top ten. This clonotype was observed many times. Its matching antigen is unknown. When naive CD8 T cells were sorted, they were gated as CD8+CD4-CCR7+CD45RA+. The sequencing sample was made of naive CD8+ T cells from blood, with Jurkat cell RNA spiked in. The subset here: FACS-sorted CD8+CD4-CCR7+CD45RA+ naive T cells. The receptor comes from a human donor in good health. Some libraries in this study had Jurkat cell RNA spiked in.

This CDR3 reads CASSWGQGMRTEAFF. CDR3 DNA: TGTGCCAGCAGTTGGGGACAGGGGATGAGAACTGAAGCTTTCTTT. The chain couples TRBV6-2 or TRBV6-3 to TRBJ1-1; 10 bases line up with TRBD1. The CDR3 is made up of 15 amino acids. Trimming removed 4 bases from V and 5 bases from J; junction bases left unmatched: 7. Per the germline V gene, CDR1 is MNHEY and CDR2 is SVGEGT.